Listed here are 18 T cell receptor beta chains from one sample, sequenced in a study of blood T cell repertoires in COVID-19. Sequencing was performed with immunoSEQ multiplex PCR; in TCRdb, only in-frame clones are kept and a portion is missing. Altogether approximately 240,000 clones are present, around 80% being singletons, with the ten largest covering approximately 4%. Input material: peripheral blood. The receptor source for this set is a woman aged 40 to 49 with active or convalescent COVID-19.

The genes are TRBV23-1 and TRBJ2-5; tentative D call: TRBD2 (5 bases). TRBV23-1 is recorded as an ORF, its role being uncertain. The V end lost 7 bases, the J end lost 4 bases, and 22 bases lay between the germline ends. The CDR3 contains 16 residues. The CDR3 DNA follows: TGCGCCAGCACCCTAATGGGGTCGGAGGAGTTAGAGACCCAGTACTTC. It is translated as CASTLMGSEELETQYF.

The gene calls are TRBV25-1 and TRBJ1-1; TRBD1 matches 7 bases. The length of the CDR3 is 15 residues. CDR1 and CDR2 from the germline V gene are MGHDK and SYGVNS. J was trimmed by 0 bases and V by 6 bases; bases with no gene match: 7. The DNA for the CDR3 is TGTGCCAGCAGGAGGACAGGAGGGGTGAACACTGAAGCTTTCTTT. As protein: CASRRTGGVNTEAFF.

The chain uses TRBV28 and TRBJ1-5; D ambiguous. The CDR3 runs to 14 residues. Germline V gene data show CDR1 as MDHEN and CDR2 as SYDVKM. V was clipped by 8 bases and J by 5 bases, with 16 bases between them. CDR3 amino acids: CASGLPRIDQPQHF. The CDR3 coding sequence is TGTGCCAGCGGACTACCCCGGATCGATCAGCCCCAGCATTTT.

In nucleotides, the CDR3 is TGTGCCAGCAGAAGACAGGCATCAGATACGCAGTATTTT. Its protein product is CASRRQASDTQYF. The chain recombines TRBV28 with TRBJ2-3, with D possibly matching TRBD1 (6 bases). The CDR3 is made up of 13 amino acids. Germline V gene lookup returns CDR1 MDHEN and CDR2 SYDVKM. V was trimmed by 6 bases and J by 4 bases, leaving 11 bases between them.

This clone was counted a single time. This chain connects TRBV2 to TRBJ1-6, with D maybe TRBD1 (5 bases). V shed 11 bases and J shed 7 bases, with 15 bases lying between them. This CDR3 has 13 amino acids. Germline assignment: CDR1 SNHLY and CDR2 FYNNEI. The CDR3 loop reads CAGSGGANSPLHF. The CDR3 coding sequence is TGTGCCGGCTCGGGAGGGGCCAATTCACCCCTCCACTTT. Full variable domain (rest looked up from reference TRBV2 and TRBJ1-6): EPEVTQTPSHQVTQMGQEVILRCVPISNHLYFYWYRQILGQKVEFLVSFYNNEISEKSEIFDDQFSVERPDGSNFTLKIRSTKLEDSAMYFCAGSGGANSPLHFGNGTRLTVT.

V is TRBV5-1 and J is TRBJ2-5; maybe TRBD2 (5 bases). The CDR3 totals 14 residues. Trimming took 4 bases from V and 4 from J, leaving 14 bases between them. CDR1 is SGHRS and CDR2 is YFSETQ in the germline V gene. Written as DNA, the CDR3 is TGCGCCAGCAGCAAACCCCAGGAGGCAGAGACCCAGTACTTC. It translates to CASSKPQEAETQYF.

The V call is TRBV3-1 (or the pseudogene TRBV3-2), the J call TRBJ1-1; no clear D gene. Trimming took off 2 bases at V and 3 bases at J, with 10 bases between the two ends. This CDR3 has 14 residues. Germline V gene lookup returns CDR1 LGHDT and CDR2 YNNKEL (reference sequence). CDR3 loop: CASSQRSRDTEAFF. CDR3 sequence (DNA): TGTGCCAGCAGCCAACGTTCTCGGGACACTGAAGCTTTCTTT.

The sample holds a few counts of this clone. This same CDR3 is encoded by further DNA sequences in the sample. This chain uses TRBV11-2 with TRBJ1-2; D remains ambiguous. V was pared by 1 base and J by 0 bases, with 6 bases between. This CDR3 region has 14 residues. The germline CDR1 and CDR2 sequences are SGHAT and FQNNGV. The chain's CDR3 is CASSLGPSNYGYTF. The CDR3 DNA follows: TGTGCCAGCAGCTTAGGGCCATCTAACTATGGCTACACCTTC.

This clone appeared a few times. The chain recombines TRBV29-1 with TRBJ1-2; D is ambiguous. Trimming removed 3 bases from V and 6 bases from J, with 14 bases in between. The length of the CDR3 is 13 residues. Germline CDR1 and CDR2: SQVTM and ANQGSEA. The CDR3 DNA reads TGCAGCGTTGATCGGGGAACCATTAATGGCTACACCTTC. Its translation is CSVDRGTINGYTF.

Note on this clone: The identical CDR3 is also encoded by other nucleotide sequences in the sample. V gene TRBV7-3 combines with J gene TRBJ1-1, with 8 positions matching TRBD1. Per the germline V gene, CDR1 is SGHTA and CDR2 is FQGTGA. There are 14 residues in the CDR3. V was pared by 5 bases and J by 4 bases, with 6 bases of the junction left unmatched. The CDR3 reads CASSPQGAGTEAFF. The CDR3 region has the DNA TGTGCCAGCAGCCCGCAGGGGGCCGGCACTGAAGCTTTCTTT.

CDR3 residues: CASSLAWTDNEQFF. CDR3 nucleotide sequence: TGTGCCAGCAGCTTGGCCTGGACAGACAATGAGCAGTTCTTC. This chain links TRBV5-5 with TRBJ2-1, with D tentatively TRBD1 (6 bases). CDR3 size: 14 residues. Per germline, CDR1 SGHKS and CDR2 YYEKEE (reference sequence). Trimming removed 0 bases from V and 5 bases from J, with 9 bases in between.

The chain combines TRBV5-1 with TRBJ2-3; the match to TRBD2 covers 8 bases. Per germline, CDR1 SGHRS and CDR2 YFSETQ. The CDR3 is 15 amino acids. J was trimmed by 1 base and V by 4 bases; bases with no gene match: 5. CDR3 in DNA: TGCGCCAGCAGCAGTCAGCGGGGGCGCACAGATACGCAGTATTTT. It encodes CASSSQRGRTDTQYF.

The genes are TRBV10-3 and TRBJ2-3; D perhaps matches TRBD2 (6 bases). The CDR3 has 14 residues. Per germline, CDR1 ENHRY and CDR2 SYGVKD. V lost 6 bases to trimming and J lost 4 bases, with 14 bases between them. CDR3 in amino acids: CAIRGGEGADTQYF. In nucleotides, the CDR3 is TGTGCCATCAGAGGAGGGGAAGGGGCAGATACGCAGTATTTT.

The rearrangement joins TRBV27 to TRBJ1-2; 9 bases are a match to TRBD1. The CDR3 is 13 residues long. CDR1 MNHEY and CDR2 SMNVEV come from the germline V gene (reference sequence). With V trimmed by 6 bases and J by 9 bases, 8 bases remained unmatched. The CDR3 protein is CASRRMGQGSYTF. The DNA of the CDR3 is TGTGCCAGCAGACGGATGGGACAGGGCAGCTACACCTTC.

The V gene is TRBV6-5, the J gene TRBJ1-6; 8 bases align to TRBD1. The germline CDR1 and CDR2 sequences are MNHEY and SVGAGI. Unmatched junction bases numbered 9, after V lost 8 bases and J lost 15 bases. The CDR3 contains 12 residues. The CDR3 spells CASRTDRALLHF. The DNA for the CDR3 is TGTGCCAGCCGAACGGACAGGGCCCTCCTCCACTTT.

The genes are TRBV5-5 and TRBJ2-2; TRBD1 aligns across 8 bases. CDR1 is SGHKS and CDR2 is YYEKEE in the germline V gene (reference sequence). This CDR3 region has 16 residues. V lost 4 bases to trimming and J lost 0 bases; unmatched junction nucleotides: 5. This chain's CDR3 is CASSTRGQANTGELFF. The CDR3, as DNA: TGTGCCAGCAGCACCCGGGGACAGGCGAACACCGGGGAGCTGTTTTTT.

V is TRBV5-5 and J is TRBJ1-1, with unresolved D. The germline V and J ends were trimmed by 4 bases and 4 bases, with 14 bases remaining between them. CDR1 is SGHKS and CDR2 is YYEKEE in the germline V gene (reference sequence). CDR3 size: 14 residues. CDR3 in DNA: TGTGCCAGCAGCCCAAACCCTACTGCCACTGAAGCTTTCTTT. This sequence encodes CASSPNPTATEAFF.

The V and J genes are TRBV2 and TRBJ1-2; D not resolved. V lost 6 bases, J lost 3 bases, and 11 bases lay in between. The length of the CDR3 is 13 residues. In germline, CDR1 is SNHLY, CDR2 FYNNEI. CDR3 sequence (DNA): TGTGCCAGCAGGAGGTTGAGGGACTATGGCTACACCTTC. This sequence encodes CASRRLRDYGYTF. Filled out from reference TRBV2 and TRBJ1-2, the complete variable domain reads EPEVTQTPSHQVTQMGQEVILRCVPISNHLYFYWYRQILGQKVEFLVSFYNNEISEKSEIFDDQFSVERPDGSNFTLKIRSTKLEDSAMYFCASRRLRDYGYTFGSGTRLTVV.